A selection of T cell receptor beta chains follows, all from one sample in a study of cytomegalovirus exposure and HLA in healthy donors. This table comes from immunoSEQ multiplex PCR, and its TCRdb copy is limited to in-frame clones, with some not included. Of roughly 110,000 clones in the sample, roughly 75% were seen once. Source material: PBMCs. The receptor source for this set is a man in his forties or fifties in good health and CMV-seronegative. CDR3s include the opening cysteine and the closing phenylalanine or tryptophan. Fields, in order: CDR3 protein, CDR3 DNA, clone size, D gene, V gene, J gene. The D gene is left open where the match is weak. Not every row has a clone size; where given, it reads once, few, many or a size class.

CDR3aa: CASSETGTSNTGELFF
CDR3nt: TGTGCCAGCAGCGAAACCGGGACTAGTAACACCGGGGAGCTGTTTTTT
abundance: NA
d_gene: TRBD2
v_gene: TRBV9
j_gene: TRBJ2-2

CDR3aa: CASSLAGGNQPQHF
CDR3nt: TGTGCCAGCAGCTTGGCAGGAGGGAATCAGCCCCAGCATTTT
abundance: few
d_gene: NA
v_gene: TRBV5-6
j_gene: TRBJ1-5

CDR3aa: CASRPGQGVSDTQYF
CDR3nt: TGTGCCAGCAGACCGGGACAGGGCGTATCAGATACGCAGTATTTT
abundance: NA
d_gene: TRBD1
v_gene: TRBV6-6
j_gene: TRBJ2-3

CDR3aa: CASSFSIPLGNTEAFF
CDR3nt: TGTGCCAGCAGCTTTTCTATCCCCCTTGGGAACACTGAAGCTTTCTTT
abundance: NA
d_gene: NA
v_gene: TRBV13
j_gene: TRBJ1-1

CDR3aa: CASSPLSAGGTYEQYF
CDR3nt: TGTGCCAGCTCACCACTATCAGCGGGGGGGACCTACGAGCAGTACTTC
abundance: few
d_gene: TRBD2
v_gene: TRBV18
j_gene: TRBJ2-7

CDR3aa: CAISPSSYEQYF
CDR3nt: TGTGCCATCAGCCCGTCGTCCTACGAGCAGTACTTC
abundance: NA
d_gene: NA
v_gene: TRBV10-3
j_gene: TRBJ2-7

CDR3aa: CASSITRAYNEQFF
CDR3nt: TGTGCCAGTAGTATTACTAGAGCCTACAATGAGCAGTTCTTC
abundance: few
d_gene: NA
v_gene: TRBV19
j_gene: TRBJ2-1

CDR3aa: CASSLAGQGFYEQFF
CDR3nt: TGTGCCAGCAGCTTAGCGGGACAGGGTTTCTATGAGCAGTTCTTC
abundance: NA
d_gene: TRBD1
v_gene: TRBV7-6
j_gene: TRBJ2-1

CDR3aa: CSVGQSSGNTIYF
CDR3nt: TGCAGCGTGGGACAGAGCTCTGGAAACACCATATATTTT
abundance: NA
d_gene: TRBD1
v_gene: TRBV29-1
j_gene: TRBJ1-3

CDR3aa: CAIREGARDEQYF
CDR3nt: TGTGCCATCAGGGAGGGGGCACGGGACGAGCAGTACTTC
abundance: NA
d_gene: NA
v_gene: TRBV10-3
j_gene: TRBJ2-7

CDR3aa: CASSKLASVVNEQFF
CDR3nt: TGTGCCAGTAGTAAACTAGCGAGTGTTGTTAATGAGCAGTTCTTC
abundance: NA
d_gene: TRBD2
v_gene: TRBV19
j_gene: TRBJ2-1